A single sample gave rise to the 8 T cell receptor beta chains below, sequenced in a study of shared clonotypes between healthy human individuals. Libraries were prepared by immunoSEQ multiplex PCR; TCRdb keeps only in-frame clonotypes and omits some of them. The sample has some 1,600,000 clones; 95% to 99% are singletons. Sample: naive CD4+ T cells sorted from blood. Subset given: CD45RA+ positively selected. The source of these receptors is a young man in good health.

The chain has TRBV7-8 and TRBJ2-4; D ambiguous. V was shortened by 5 bases and J by 0 bases, with 14 bases between the two germline ends. Germline assignment: CDR1 SGHVS and CDR2 FQNEAQ. This CDR3 is 16 amino acids long. The CDR3 DNA reads TGTGCCAGCAGCGTTGCCGGTATACTAGCCAAAAACATTCAGTACTTC. This codes for CASSVAGILAKNIQYF.

This chain connects TRBV27 to TRBJ2-7, with 15 bases fitting TRBD2. The junction had 15 bases not matched to a gene; V was cut back by 5 bases and J by 4 bases. This CDR3 has 19 residues. Germline V gives CDR1 MNHEY, CDR2 SMNVEV (reference sequence). For the CDR3, the DNA is TGTGCCAGCAGTGTAAGAAGGACTAGCGGGAGGGCCATGAAGTACGAGCAGTACTTC. Its protein is CASSVRRTSGRAMKYEQYF.

V and J are TRBV27 and TRBJ1-4; D may be TRBD1 (6 bases). Germline V CDR1 and CDR2: MNHEY, SMNVEV (reference sequence). This CDR3 region has 15 residues. The germline V and J ends were trimmed by 7 bases and 8 bases, with 20 bases remaining between them. The DNA for the CDR3 is TGTGCCAGCACCTTAGACTGGGGGGCAGCGGAAAAACTGTTTTTT. Residues: CASTLDWGAAEKLFF.

This chain links TRBV28 with TRBJ1-2; weak D call: TRBD1 (5 bases). The CDR3 is made up of 12 amino acids. Germline CDR1 MDHEN, CDR2 SYDVKM. Trimming removed 6 bases at V and 4 bases at J, with 9 bases between. CDR3 sequence (DNA): TGTGCCAGCAGGGTAGGGGTCTATGGCTACACCTTC. Amino acids: CASRVGVYGYTF.

The chain couples TRBV19 to TRBJ1-5; TRBD1 aligns across 9 bases. CDR3 length equals 15 residues. The germline CDR1 and CDR2 sequences are LNHDA and SQIVND (reference sequence). The V and J ends lost 4 bases and 1 base, in that order; junction bases with no gene match: 2. DNA for the CDR3: TGTGCCAGTAGTAAAGGACAGGGGAGCAATCAGCCCCAGCATTTT. It yields the protein CASSKGQGSNQPQHF.

The genes are TRBV10-2 and TRBJ2-1, with D unclear. The CDR3 has 15 residues. CDR1 is WSHSY, CDR2 SAAADI, per germline. Between the trimmed V and J ends, which lost 2 bases and 4 bases, there was a span of 12 bases. CDR3 protein: CASSEGILKYNEQFF. DNA for the CDR3: TGCGCCAGCAGTGAGGGTATCTTGAAGTACAATGAGCAGTTCTTC.

The chain joins TRBV5-1 to TRBJ2-3, with 15 nucleotides matching TRBD2. Germline values: CDR1 SGHRS, CDR2 YFSETQ. The CDR3 contains 17 residues. Trimming took 4 bases from V and 2 from J; bases not matched to a gene: 5. CDR3 nucleotides: TGCGCCAGCAGCCCAGGGACTAGCGGGAGGTACACAGATACGCAGTATTTT. Its translation is CASSPGTSGRYTDTQYF. Full variable domain (rest looked up from reference TRBV5-1 and TRBJ2-3): KAGVTQTPRYLIKTRGQQVTLSCSPISGHRSVSWYQQTPGQGLQFLFEYFSETQRNKGNFPGRFSGRQFSNSRSEMNVSTLELGDSALYLCASSPGTSGRYTDTQYFGPGTRLTVL.

V is TRBV18 and J is TRBJ1-5; D call uncertain. CDR3 length: 14 amino acids. V lost 2 bases and J 0 bases, leaving 5 bases between the germline ends. Germline V gives CDR1 KGHSH, CDR2 LQKENI. The CDR3 loop is CASSPGTSNQPQHF. CDR3 in DNA: TGTGCCAGCTCACCAGGCACTAGCAATCAGCCCCAGCATTTT.